This is a list of T cell receptor beta chains from one sample in a study of blood T cell repertoires in COVID-19. The data were produced by immunoSEQ multiplex PCR, yet TCRdb's version contains in-frame clones alone and is incomplete. The data contain 88,000 or so clones, 75% to 90% of them seen just once; the ten biggest clones take up about 7.2%. Sequenced material: peripheral blood. All receptors derive from a man aged 60-69 years with acute or convalescent COVID-19. Both conserved end residues are part of each CDR3. A D gene is named only where the DNA matches it firmly.

TRBJ1-2,TRBV7-2,-,CASSLAGRGAANYGYTF
TRBJ1-2,TRBV18,TRBD1,CASSLKTGGDYGYTF
TRBJ2-4,TRBV6-4,TRBD2,CASSDSILGGRFGKNIQYF
TRBJ2-7,TRBV4-1,-,CASSQDPLTVYEQYF
TRBJ1-1,TRBV6-5,-,CASSSAAPPGTEAFF
TRBJ2-7,TRBV7-2,-,CASSSEARSAAYEQYF
TRBJ1-2,TRBV5-4,TRBD1,CASSLTHRAPTGSYGYTF
TRBJ1-5,TRBV2,-,CASSSNRGNQPQHF
TRBJ1-1,TRBV19,-,CASSMSNTEAFF
TRBJ1-1,TRBV4-1,-,CASSQDSPNTEAFF
TRBJ1-1,TRBV11-2,-,CASSFRGGEAFF
TRBJ2-7,TRBV11-2,TRBD2,CASSLDGYRLAGLYEQYF
TRBJ2-7,TRBV6-5,TRBD1,CASTPGQGKGEQYF
TRBJ2-7,TRBV12-3/TRBV12-4,TRBD2,CASSFREGMQQYF
TRBJ2-2,TRBV5-4,TRBD2,CASSPARRGDTGELFF
TRBJ2-2,TRBV4-3,-,CASSQDLGTGELFF
TRBJ2-5,TRBV6-5,-,CASTKTADQETQYF
TRBJ1-2,TRBV5-1,TRBD1,CASQPTTGPHGYTF
TRBJ1-6,TRBV11-2,TRBD1,CASSLGTGVSPLHF
TRBJ2-2,TRBV2,TRBD2,CASCQRGNTGELFF
TRBJ1-1,TRBV29-1,TRBD1,CSVGQGRGTEAFF
TRBJ2-5,TRBV7-3,TRBD2,CASSPGGAGGETQYF
TRBJ1-2,TRBV5-1,-,CASRGVFGYTF
TRBJ2-3,TRBV11-1,-,CASSPGASGFTDTQYF
TRBJ1-2,TRBV3-1/TRBV3-2,-,CASSPGGAGYGYTF
TRBJ2-1,TRBV5-6,TRBD2,CASSPGLASYNEQFF
TRBJ2-1,TRBV6-5,TRBD2,CASSYFGLASEQFF
TRBJ1-2,TRBV10-3,TRBD1,CAISEEGQGKINYGYTF
TRBJ2-1,TRBV19,-,CASQGGGRSGNEQFF
TRBJ2-1,TRBV5-1,TRBD2,CASSRTSGRYNEQFF
TRBJ1-5,TRBV11-2,-,CASSSSYRDNQPQHF
TRBJ2-1,TRBV5-1,-,CASSLDQGGFYEQFF
TRBJ2-3,TRBV19,-,CASTENRRYSTDTQYF
TRBJ2-5,TRBV9,TRBD2,CASSAGLEVPRETQYF
TRBJ2-1,TRBV12-5,TRBD2,CASGLVLGTSAYNEQFF
TRBJ1-1,TRBV15,-,CATSRAGPGRDEAFF
TRBJ1-3,TRBV7-9,-,CASSQIHEVFLSGNTIYF
TRBJ1-2,TRBV3-1/TRBV3-2,-,CASSQVVQGGNYGYTF
TRBJ1-2,TRBV5-1,TRBD1,CASSLDSVQGAGGYTF
TRBJ1-6,TRBV3-1/TRBV3-2,TRBD1,CASSQATGGFYNSPLHF
TRBJ1-2,TRBV15,TRBD1,CATSRDRGTGGYGYTF